The 9 T cell receptor beta chains in this list originate from one sample, sequenced in a study of T cells and Merkel cell carcinoma outcomes. Assay used: immunoSEQ multiplex PCR; TCRdb lists only in-frame clones, some missing. The sample holds 15,000 to 25,000 clones; around 80% are singletons and the top ten take 2.5% to 3.5%. The material sequenced was tumor tissue from Merkel cell carcinoma. The receptor source for this set is a human donor with Merkel cell carcinoma.

The CDR3 region has the DNA TGTGCCAGCAGTTACTCAGCAGGGTATCAGCCCCAGCATTTT. Encoded protein: CASSYSAGYQPQHF. The chain links TRBV6-5 to TRBJ1-5; TRBD1 might be the D (5 bases). Trimming took 0 bases from V and 5 from J, leaving 8 bases between them. CDR1 is MNHEY, CDR2 SVGAGI, per germline. The CDR3 totals 14 residues.

The genes are TRBV10-3 and TRBJ2-7, with TRBD1 matching over 7 bases. The CDR3 contains 15 residues. CDR1 and CDR2 (germline): ENHRY, SYGVKD. V shed 6 bases and J 6 bases; nucleotides not matched to a gene: 14. The CDR3 region has the DNA TGTGCCATCAGCCCCGCCAGGACAGGTGAAGGCGAGCAGTACTTC. Its protein product is CAISPARTGEGEQYF.

This chain links TRBV23-1 with TRBJ1-2; possible D gene TRBD1, 6 bases. TRBV23-1 is an ORF; its function is uncertain. V was pared by 0 bases and J by 5 bases, with 22 bases between. The CDR3 is made up of 18 amino acids. The CDR3 sequence: CASSQSPPALGARYGYTF. The CDR3 DNA sequence: TGCGCCAGCAGTCAATCTCCCCCAGCGTTGGGGGCGAGATATGGCTACACCTTC.

The rearrangement links TRBV6-5 to TRBJ2-6; D possibly corresponds to TRBD1 (6 bases). Germline V gives CDR1 MNHEY, CDR2 SVGAGI. This CDR3 has 15 amino acids. V dropped 10 bases and J dropped 1 base, with 14 bases sitting between them. This chain's CDR3 is CATYKGGSGANVLTF. The CDR3 DNA reads as TGTGCCACCTACAAAGGGGGATCTGGGGCCAACGTCCTGACTTTC.

With regard to this clone: Other DNA sequences in the same sample also yield this CDR3. The V and J genes are TRBV27 and TRBJ2-7; 9 positions agree with TRBD1. CDR3 size: 15 residues. Germline assignment: CDR1 MNHEY and CDR2 SMNVEV (reference sequence). V trimming: 8 bases; J trimming: 2 bases; junction bases outside the gene matches: 10. CDR3 amino acids: CASANRDRDPYEQYF. The DNA of the CDR3 is TGTGCCAGCGCCAACCGGGACAGGGACCCCTACGAGCAGTACTTC.

The chain employs TRBV29-1 and TRBJ2-2; 11 bases are shared with TRBD1. V lost 3 bases to trimming and J lost 5 bases; unmatched junction nucleotides: 5. Germline V gene lookup returns CDR1 SQVTM and CDR2 ANQGSEA. This CDR3 is 15 amino acids long. CDR3 in amino acids: CSVEDRGRVTGELFF. The CDR3 bases are TGCAGCGTTGAGGACAGGGGGCGAGTAACCGGGGAGCTGTTTTTT.

The chain joins TRBV27 to TRBJ1-1; 7 bases match TRBD1. Trimming took 0 bases from V and 6 from J; bases not matched to a gene: 7. The CDR3 covers 15 residues. Germline CDR1 is MNHEY and CDR2 is SMNVEV (reference sequence). CDR3 loop: CASSLSTGPLAEAFF. CDR3 coding DNA: TGTGCCAGCAGTTTATCGACAGGGCCTTTGGCTGAAGCTTTCTTT.

The chain is built from TRBV28 and TRBJ2-1; 11 nucleotides line up with TRBD1. The V segment lost 4 bases and the J segment 2 bases; nucleotides outside the gene matches: 1. The CDR3 is 15 residues long. The germline V gene has CDR1 MDHEN and CDR2 SYDVKM. This CDR3 is CASSSDRGPYNEQFF. Here the CDR3 DNA reads TGTGCCAGCAGTTCGGACAGGGGGCCCTACAATGAGCAGTTCTTC. Complete variable domain (other parts from reference TRBV28 and TRBJ2-1): DVKVTQSSRYLVKRTGEKVFLECVQDMDHENMFWYRQDPGLGLRLIYFSYDVKMKEKGDIPEGYSVSREKKERFSLILESASTNQTSMYLCASSSDRGPYNEQFFGPGTRLTVL.

The chain couples TRBV5-1 to TRBJ2-2; tentative D call: TRBD1 (6 bases). Per germline, CDR1 SGHRS and CDR2 YFSETQ. V was clipped by 3 bases and J by 6 bases, with 12 bases between them. CDR3 length: 14 amino acids. In DNA, the CDR3 is TGCGCCAGCAGCTACAGGGTGGGTTCCGGGGAGCTGTTTTTT. Translated: CASSYRVGSGELFF. Full variable domain (rest looked up from reference TRBV5-1 and TRBJ2-2): KAGVTQTPRYLIKTRGQQVTLSCSPISGHRSVSWYQQTPGQGLQFLFEYFSETQRNKGNFPGRFSGRQFSNSRSEMNVSTLELGDSALYLCASSYRVGSGELFFGEGSRLTVL.